The 7 T cell receptor beta chains in this list originate from one sample, sequenced in a study of blood T cell repertoires in COVID-19. Profiling relied on immunoSEQ multiplex PCR, and the TCRdb table lists in-frame clones only, not all of them. Of 60,000 or so clones in the sample, around 89% were seen once. Specimen: peripheral blood. Receptor source: a woman aged 55 to 70 with active COVID-19.

The chain links TRBV18 to TRBJ2-7; the D gene is possibly TRBD2 (5 bases). The V gene's germline CDR1 is KGHSH and CDR2 LQKENI. V lost 3 bases and J lost 3, with 9 bases in between. There are 13 residues in the CDR3. In DNA form, the CDR3 reads TGTGCCAGCTCACCGGGGAGCCACTACGAGCAGTACTTC. It is translated as CASSPGSHYEQYF.

The chain links TRBV6-1 to TRBJ1-3, with TRBD1 as a possible D gene (5 bases). The CDR3 covers 15 residues. Looked up from germline, CDR1 is MNHNS and CDR2 is SASEGT. V dropped 2 bases and J dropped 2 bases, with 10 bases sitting between them. The CDR3 coding sequence is TGTGCCAGCAGTGAACTCCAGGGTCCTGGAAACACCATATATTTT. Its translation: CASSELQGPGNTIYF.

This chain connects TRBV6-5 to TRBJ2-3; 8 positions match TRBD2. Germline V lookup: CDR1 MNHEY, CDR2 SVGAGI. The J segment lost 2 bases and the V segment lost 4 bases, leaving 5 bases of the junction unmatched. CDR3 length: 15 amino acids. The CDR3: CASSFSGGTTDTQYF. The CDR3 DNA is TGTGCCAGCAGTTTCAGCGGGGGAACCACAGATACGCAGTATTTT.

The V gene is TRBV10-1, the J gene TRBJ1-1; weak D call: TRBD1 (6 bases). V was pared by 6 bases and J by 10 bases, with 15 bases between. The CDR3 is 12 amino acids. CDR1 WNHNN and CDR2 SYGVQD come from the germline V gene (reference sequence). The CDR3 DNA follows: TGCGCCAGCAGCCAACAGGGTTGTTTAGCTTTCTTT. Amino acid sequence: CASSQQGCLAFF.

The V call is TRBV18, the J call TRBJ2-4, with 7 bases aligning to TRBD2. The length of the CDR3 is 16 residues. Germline V gene lookup returns CDR1 KGHSH and CDR2 LQKENI. V dropped 3 bases and J dropped 1; count of bases not matched to a gene: 6. The CDR3 loop reads CASSPLWEGAKNIQYF. CDR3 coding DNA: TGTGCCAGCTCACCCCTCTGGGAGGGGGCCAAAAACATTCAGTACTTC.

CDR3 residues: CASSPLRGPKGETQYF. The DNA of the CDR3 is TGTGCCAGCAGCCCTCTAAGGGGCCCCAAGGGGGAGACCCAGTACTTC. The chain employs TRBV27 and TRBJ2-5, with D possibly TRBD1 on 5 matching bases. The germline V gene has CDR1 MNHEY and CDR2 SMNVEV (reference sequence). The CDR3 contains 16 residues. V gave up 6 bases and J gave up 5 bases, with 22 bases separating them.

The chain has TRBV2 and TRBJ2-7; a weak D match, TRBD2 (6 bases). V lost 0 bases and J 2 bases, leaving 14 bases between the germline ends. Per the germline V gene, CDR1 is SNHLY and CDR2 is FYNNEI. CDR3 size: 16 residues. DNA of the CDR3: TGTGCCAGCAGTGAAGCCTGGGGCGGGGCCCCCTACGAGCAGTACTTC. It encodes CASSEAWGGAPYEQYF.